This TCR beta chain was sequenced for a study of CD8 T cells in ankylosing spondylitis (dated by TCRdb to the late 2010s). For context, the study as a whole: The study profiled T cell receptor beta repertoires in healthy donors and ankylosing spondylitis patients to find disease-linked TCR variants. Peripheral blood was sampled, and synovial fluid was additionally collected from ankylosing spondylitis patients. In total, the full study cohort was made up of some 100 healthy donors and about two dozen ankylosing spondylitis patients.

The paper as a whole reports these results and caveats: The disease-linked clones had a CD8+ phenotype and were found at relatively low frequencies in peripheral blood. A TCR beta motif of 8 or 9 highly homologous amino acid variants appeared characteristic of blood from ankylosing spondylitis patients. The disease-linked clones were reported as significantly enriched in matched synovial fluid samples from ankylosing spondylitis patients. Some of the motif variants had been reported before in the synovial fluid and blood of reactive arthritis patients, a finding that suggests common disease-initiation mechanisms.

Sequencing was carried out with an Illumina HiSeq 2500. Quantitative 5'-RACE with molecular barcodes was the method used to prepare the TCR beta libraries. The authors' pipeline ran thus. A new computational method, built on a probabilistic model of VDJ rearrangement, was used to identify disease-linked TCR variants. TCRdb trimmed public reads at Q25 via fastp, called clones via MiXCR and kept in-frame beta chains. Each CDR3 protein appears once, grouped with its most common genes and DNA. The authors' filters were not applied to this entry. The sample table lists roughly 90,000 distinct CDR3 sequences, about 8.6% of them with a count of one. The top ten hold around a tenth of the sample. Ten or more counts support this clonotype. No antigen is known for it. No much larger clone is present one base from it, and per-base qualities are unavailable. Via the germline V gene, CDR1 is SGDLS and CDR2 YYNGEE. Cut back by 1 base and 0 bases, the V and J ends lie 11 bases apart. The CDR3 runs 16 residues from the cysteine to the phenylalanine. Only the CDR3 region is kept as DNA, spanning 48 bases read in frame from base 1.

This TCR was recovered from a male donor with ankylosing spondylitis or in good health (not recorded which). Sequencing input: blood, either unsorted or a sorted T cell fraction (not recorded which). Recombination linked TRBV9 to TRBJ2-1; the D gene is not confidently resolved. The CDR3 corresponds to CASSVPETSSYNEQFF. The nucleotide sequence is given as TGTGCCAGCAGCGTACCGGAAACAAGCTCCTACAATGAGCAGTTCTTC. The variable domain in full, with residues beyond the CDR3 obtained from the reference TRBV9 and TRBJ2-1 genes, is DSGVTQTPKHLITATGQRVTLRCSPRSGDLSVYWYQQSLDQGLQFLIQYYNGEERAKGNILERFSAQQFPDLHSELNLSSLELGDSALYFCASSVPETSSYNEQFFGPGTRLTVL.